This T cell receptor (beta chain) comes out of a study of blood T cell repertoires in COVID-19. Study-wide background: Samples came from the United States, Italy and Spain, spanning acute and convalescent COVID-19. Nucleic acid was either cDNA or gDNA, and it came from T cells, B-cell-depleted T cells, or PBMCs.

This clone has more than one count but fewer than ten. The CDR3 sequence is 15 residues long. Per germline, CDR1 SNHLY and CDR2 FYNNEI. V lost 8 bases and J lost 5; bases outside the gene matches: 11. As processed by the authors: Amplified reference gene primers provided the basis for estimating nucleated cell counts. Clones were sequenced by immunoSEQ multiplex PCR, and TCRdb holds only the in-frame ones, with some missing. That table is the source of V, J and clone size, and D and trimming were worked out from the DNA. The sample lists some 250,000 clones, about 86% seen once, with under 2% in the top ten.

The receptor comes from a man aged 30 to 45 with active or convalescent COVID-19. The chain employs TRBV2 and TRBJ2-2; 7 bases fit TRBD1. The sample taken for sequencing was peripheral blood. The CDR3 spells CASASTTGMTGELFF. In DNA form, the CDR3 reads TGTGCCAGCGCCTCGACGACAGGGATGACCGGGGAGCTGTTTTTT.